Listed here is a single TCR beta chain. The data originate from a study of blood T cell repertoires in COVID-19. The V and J ends lost 10 bases and 0 bases respectively, with 10 bases between them. Germline V gene data show CDR1 as SGHAT and CDR2 as FQNNGV. The CDR3 is 13 amino acids. Sequencing was performed with immunoSEQ multiplex PCR; in TCRdb, only in-frame clones are kept and a portion is missing. The sample lists 350,000 to 450,000 clones; roughly nine tenths were seen once. This clonotype was obtained from a woman aged 40-49 years who had been exposed to COVID-19. Sequencing was carried out using PBMCs or T cells enriched from blood (not recorded which). The V call is TRBV11-2, the J call TRBJ1-3; D gene unclear. The CDR3 loop is CATIDLSGNTIYF. The CDR3 DNA sequence: TGTGCCACCATAGATCTCTCTGGAAACACCATATATTTT.